This T cell receptor beta chain was sequenced in a study of PD-1 blockade in classical Hodgkin lymphoma. The table lists this clone with a few counts. Its target is unknown. Study-level results: Whereas CD4+ TCR diversity had risen significantly by C4D1, CD8+ TCR diversity had not.

Here immunoSEQ multiplex PCR was the method, and the copy in TCRdb shows in-frame clones only, minus some. The sample lists about 43,000 clones; roughly three quarters were seen once. Every patient had relapsed following autologous stem cell transplantation, and cohorts differed in brentuximab vedotin exposure. Here the sequenced sample was peripheral blood mononuclear cells (PBMCs), taken before the second cycle of nivolumab. The receptor's source is a human donor with classical Hodgkin lymphoma.

In DNA form, the CDR3 reads TGCGCCAGCAGCTTCGAGGACAGGGGACGCGGCTACACCTTC. It is translated as CASSFEDRGRGYTF. The V gene is TRBV5-1, the J gene TRBJ1-2, with 9 bases matching TRBD1. V shed 2 bases, J shed 8 bases, and the junction held 7 bases outside the gene matches. This CDR3 is built from 14 residues. Germline V gene data show CDR1 as SGHRS and CDR2 as YFSETQ.